The next 8 T cell receptor beta chains were all read from a single sample in a study of T cell changes during pregnancy in multiple sclerosis. Profiled with immunoSEQ multiplex PCR; TCRdb holds only in-frame clones, not every one. The sample lists 85,000 to 100,000 clones, approximately 92% occurring once. The sequences come from peripheral blood, collected in the first trimester of pregnancy. The receptors shown here come from a female donor with multiple sclerosis, enrolled in a pregnancy study.

In this sample, this clone turned up a few times. The V and J genes are TRBV10-3 and TRBJ2-7; maybe TRBD2 (5 bases). Germline-derived CDR1 and CDR2 are ENHRY and SYGVKD. The CDR3 contains 15 residues. Trimming cost V 6 bases and J 3 bases, with 18 bases left between them. The DNA for the CDR3 is TGTGCCATCAGCCCCTCCCCGATCGGGGTCTACGAGCAGTACTTC. Its translation is CAISPSPIGVYEQYF.

The gene calls are TRBV28 and TRBJ2-3; 7 bases agree with TRBD1. After removal of 6 bases from V and 6 bases from J, the junction contained 12 bases not matched to a gene. Looked up from germline, CDR1 is MDHEN and CDR2 is SYDVKM. This CDR3 is 15 amino acids long. The CDR3 is CASSAGGVIIDTQYF. The CDR3 DNA reads as TGTGCCAGCAGCGCAGGGGGAGTTATCATCGATACGCAGTATTTT.

V gene TRBV28 combines with J gene TRBJ1-1, with D perhaps TRBD1 (5 bases). The CDR3 extends over 12 amino acids. Germline V CDR1 and CDR2: MDHEN, SYDVKM. V was shortened by 6 bases and J by 11 bases, with 16 bases between the two germline ends. CDR3 nucleotides: TGTGCCAGCAGGCCATCTCCAGGGCGGGCTTTCTTT. It encodes CASRPSPGRAFF.

The J gene is TRBJ2-7, the V gene TRBV28, with D maybe TRBD2 (5 bases). The CDR3 spans 12 residues. CDR1 and CDR2 from the germline V gene are MDHEN and SYDVKM. The V end lost 5 bases, the J end lost 7 bases, and 12 bases lay between the germline ends. CDR3 sequence (DNA): TGTGCCAGCAGTCGTATCAGGAGGGAGCAGTACTTC. Translation gives CASSRIRREQYF.

This clone came up once. This chain connects TRBV11-1 to TRBJ2-2; TRBD2 might be the D (6 bases). This CDR3 contains 15 residues. Germline values: CDR1 SGHAT, CDR2 FQDESV (reference sequence). With 4 bases removed from V and 5 bases from J, the gap between germline ends came to 14 bases. CDR3 region: CASSSPTSVTGELFF. The CDR3, as DNA: TGTGCCAGCAGCTCGCCGACTAGTGTGACCGGGGAGCTGTTTTTT.

The chain couples TRBV6-1 to TRBJ1-2, with D maybe TRBD1 (6 bases). Trimming shortened V by 7 bases and J by 4 bases, and 16 bases separated the two germline ends. This CDR3 is built from 14 residues. Germline assignment: CDR1 MNHNS and CDR2 SASEGT. The CDR3 sequence is CASNPLGQSYGYTF. The CDR3 DNA reads as TGTGCCAGCAACCCCCTGGGACAAAGCTATGGCTACACCTTC.

The chain couples TRBV7-2 to TRBJ1-3; the D gene is possibly TRBD1 (6 bases). This CDR3 has 15 residues. Germline loops: CDR1 SGHTA, CDR2 FQGNSA. The V and J ends lost 3 bases and 4 bases respectively, with 13 bases between them. This CDR3 reads CASSFLTGSGNTIYF. CDR3 DNA: TGTGCCAGCAGCTTCCTGACAGGATCAGGAAACACCATATATTTT.

The CDR3 DNA reads TGCGCCAGCAGCGTAGGACTAGCGGTCTACAATGAGCAGTTCTTC. Translation gives CASSVGLAVYNEQFF. The J gene is TRBJ2-1, the V gene TRBV5-1, with 10 bases identical to TRBD2. Germline CDR1 SGHRS, CDR2 YFSETQ. V was clipped by 4 bases and J by 3 bases; unmatched bases: 4. CDR3 length equals 15 residues.